The present T cell receptor beta chain was sequenced within a study of post-analysis software for immune sequencing data. Broader study findings: Controls' normalized Chao1 diversity significantly exceeded that of multiple sclerosis patients. Compared with controls, patients had more of roughly five TRBV segments, including TRBV5-6, TRBV5-1 and TRBV20-1. Same-batch samples co-clustered strongly by F measure.

To note about this clonotype: As yet, its antigen is unknown.

Germline V gives CDR1 KGHDR, CDR2 SFDVKD. CDR3 size: 15 residues. Trimming at V came to 4 bases and at J to 5 bases, leaving 6 bases not matched to a gene. TCR beta libraries were prepared from cDNA with unique molecular identifiers. Input populations of roughly 0.85 to 11 million T cells gave rise to around 500,000 cDNA molecules. One entry per CDR3 protein, called by TCRdb with MiXCR from the PCR reads. The table lists roughly 620,000 distinct CDR3 sequences, roughly 47% of them singletons. What was sequenced was blood. The chain links TRBV24-1 to TRBJ2-7, with 11 nucleotides matching TRBD2. The receptor comes from a girl aged 5-17 years with multiple sclerosis. Here the CDR3 DNA reads TGTGCCACCAGTGACACTAGCGGGAGAATCCACGAGCAGTACTTC. Residues: CATSDTSGRIHEQYF.